The present T cell receptor beta chain was sequenced within a study of cytomegalovirus exposure and HLA in healthy donors. PCR amplification relied on 60 Vbeta primers (plus 13 Jbeta primers). The data were produced by immunoSEQ multiplex PCR, yet TCRdb's version contains in-frame clones alone and is incomplete. The data contain 120,000 to 150,000 clones, around 59% of them seen just once; the ten biggest clones take up over 1.5%. V was cut by 0 bases and J by 7 bases, with 14 bases left in between. Per the germline V gene, CDR1 is SGHRS and CDR2 is YFSETQ. The CDR3 is made up of 15 amino acids. This clone has a single count. The target antigen is unknown. General study points: In an earlier analysis, in some 540 donors, most V segments appeared productive either ~90% or ~30% of the time. Researchers catalogued 150 or so TCR beta chains as cytomegalovirus-associated.

This sequence originates from a male donor in good health and CMV-seronegative. Sequenced sample: PBMCs. This rearrangement joins TRBV5-1 to TRBJ2-1, with a possible D match to TRBD1 (6 bases). The CDR3 DNA is TGCGCCAGCAGCTTGGTGGGGGCATCTGTAAATGAGCAGTTCTTC. The encoded protein is CASSLVGASVNEQFF.